Below, 26 T cell receptor beta chains from the same sample are listed, as sequenced in a study of blood T cells in healthy people across ages. A J-beta primer mix and a sample-barcoded 5' primer were used in a second PCR of roughly 7 to 12 cycles. TCRdb re-analysed the 5' RACE reads in MiXCR, keeping a single row per CDR3 protein. The top ten clones hold more than 20% of a sample with 1.5 million to 2 million distinct CDR3 sequences, roughly two fifths of them seen once. Sequenced material: blood. These TCRs come from a human donor in good health.

J is TRBJ2-3 and V is TRBV28, with 12 bases lining up with TRBD1. The CDR3 runs 15 residues. Trimming cost V 5 bases and J 11 bases; bases outside gene matches: 11. Germline V gene data show CDR1 as MDHEN and CDR2 as SYDVKM. CDR3 bases: TGTGCCAGCAGTGCACCGGGACAGGGGGCGCGGGAGCAGTATTTT. Residues: CASSAPGQGAREQYF.

The chain is built from TRBV6-6 and TRBJ2-3, with D perhaps TRBD2 (6 bases). Germline V gene data show CDR1 as MNHNY and CDR2 as SVGAGI (reference sequence). CDR3 length: 12 amino acids. Deletions cut 6 bases from V and 7 bases from J, with 11 bases between. CDR3 DNA: TGTGCCAGCAGATCCGGGGGAAATACGCAGTATTTT. This sequence encodes CASRSGGNTQYF.

The chain links TRBV15 to TRBJ1-5; weak D call: TRBD1 (6 bases). The V and J ends lost 5 bases and 6 bases respectively, with 14 bases between them. CDR3 length: 14 residues. Per the germline V gene, CDR1 is LNHNV and CDR2 is YYDKDF (reference sequence). This CDR3 is CATSGPTGSQPQHF. CDR3 sequence (DNA): TGTGCCACCAGCGGACCTACAGGGTCTCAGCCCCAGCATTTT.

There are a few counts of this clonotype. The chain joins TRBV7-9 to TRBJ2-7; D gene ambiguous. This CDR3 spans 14 amino acids. Germline lookup yields CDR1 SEHNR and CDR2 FQNEAQ (reference sequence). V dropped 0 bases and J dropped 0 bases, with 6 bases sitting between them. This CDR3 reads CASSLAMDSYEQYF. In DNA form, the CDR3 reads TGTGCCAGCAGCTTAGCGATGGACTCCTACGAGCAGTACTTC.

The rearrangement uses TRBV24-1 and TRBJ1-5, with D perhaps matching TRBD1 (5 bases). Trimming pared 9 bases from V and 2 bases from J, leaving 10 bases between. The length of the CDR3 is 13 residues. The germline V gene has CDR1 KGHDR and CDR2 SFDVKD. The CDR3 region has the DNA TGTGCCACCTGCCGGGACGGCAATCAGCCCCAGCATTTT. It specifies CATCRDGNQPQHF.

The gene calls are TRBV4-2 and TRBJ2-5, with TRBD2 identical over 7 bases. The CDR3 is made up of 14 amino acids. Germline V lookup: CDR1 LGHNA, CDR2 YNFKEQ. V was pared by 1 base and J by 3 bases, with 2 bases of the junction left unmatched. Here the CDR3 DNA reads TGTGCCAGCAGCCAAGGGACTAGAGAAGAGACCCAGTACTTC. It specifies CASSQGTREETQYF.

Turning to this clonotype: Without the conserved terminal phenylalanine or tryptophan, this CDR3 likely stems from a read error. J is TRBJ2-3 and V is TRBV29-1; no reliable D call. This CDR3 comprises 10 residues. The V and J ends lost 4 bases and 5 bases respectively, with 4 bases between them. Germline lookup yields CDR1 SQVTM and CDR2 ANQGSEA. This CDR3 reads CSVGEDTQYL. CDR3 sequence (DNA): TGCAGCGTTGGTGAAGATACGCAGTATTTG.

This clonotype was counted a single time. Because the CDR3 is missing its conserved closing phenylalanine or tryptophan, this is likely a read error. The chain recombines TRBV6-6 with TRBJ2-3; D not resolved. The ends were cut back, 5 bases at V and 2 bases at J, with 5 bases in the middle. Germline assignment: CDR1 MNHNY and CDR2 SVGAGI (reference sequence). The CDR3 has 12 residues. The CDR3 spells CASSPPTDTQYL. CDR3 nucleotides: TGTGCCAGCAGTCCTCCCACAGATACGCAGTATTTA.

This chain uses TRBV20-1 with TRBJ2-7; 7 positions match TRBD2. This CDR3 spans 15 amino acids. J was trimmed by 2 bases and V by 0 bases; bases with no gene match: 7. The germline V gene has CDR1 DFQATT and CDR2 SNEGSKA (reference sequence). This CDR3 is CSARDAGGGAYEQYF. The CDR3 coding sequence is TGCAGTGCTAGAGATGCTGGCGGGGGAGCCTACGAGCAGTACTTC.

The chain employs TRBV6-2 or TRBV6-3 and TRBJ1-2, with D possibly being TRBD1 (5 bases). Looked up from germline, CDR1 is MNHEY and CDR2 is SVGEGT. Between the trimmed V and J ends, which lost 6 bases and 4 bases, there was a span of 15 bases. This CDR3 has 14 amino acids. This chain's CDR3 is CASSYTLDSYGYTF. CDR3 bases: TGTGCCAGCAGCTACACCCTTGACAGCTATGGCTACACCTTC.

This clonotype was picked up a small number of times. In nucleotides, the CDR3 is TGTGCCAGCAGCCCTGTGCGTATTGGGTGGGCAGCTTTCTTT. Its translation: CASSPVRIGWAAFF. This chain links TRBV7-2 with TRBJ1-1, with D unresolved. Trimming took 5 bases from V and 10 from J, leaving 20 bases between them. This CDR3 has 14 amino acids. Per germline, CDR1 SGHTA and CDR2 FQGNSA.

This clonotype was seen a few times. The rearrangement joins TRBV11-3 to TRBJ2-3; possible D gene TRBD2, 5 bases. There are 15 residues in the CDR3. Trimming stripped 5 bases from V and 5 bases from J, with 17 bases between. Germline V lookup: CDR1 SGHNT, CDR2 YENEEA. CDR3 region: CASSLEGQVQDTQYF. Here the CDR3 DNA reads TGTGCCAGCAGCCTTGAGGGCCAAGTTCAAGATACGCAGTATTTT.

Note on this clonotype: An end of the junction does not agree with germline; a read error may underlie this. V and J are TRBV20-1 and TRBJ2-1, with D possibly called TRBD1 or TRBD2 (5 bases each). There are 16 residues in the CDR3. Germline CDR1 reads DFQATT; CDR2 reads SNEGSKA (reference sequence). CDR3 amino acids: CSASHGGFSSYNEQVF. The CDR3 nucleotides are TGCAGTGCTAGCCATGGGGGTTTCAGCTCCTACAATGAGCAGGTCTTC.

The V gene is TRBV4-3, the J gene TRBJ2-7; maybe TRBD1 (5 bases). Germline V gene lookup returns CDR1 LGHNA and CDR2 YSLEER. This CDR3 has 15 amino acids. Trimming cost V 1 base and J 3 bases, with 13 bases left between them. The DNA for the CDR3 is TGCGCCAGCAGCCAAGCCAACCGCAGGGACTACGAGCAGTACTTC. This gives the protein CASSQANRRDYEQYF.

This clonotype was seen a few times. This chain joins TRBV20-1 and TRBJ2-3; D possibly corresponds to TRBD1 (5 bases). Trimming took 6 bases from V and 4 from J, leaving 14 bases between them. The germline gives CDR1 DFQATT, CDR2 SNEGSKA (reference sequence). This CDR3 region has 13 residues. The CDR3 is CSARSDSPDTQYF. CDR3 sequence (DNA): TGCAGTGCCAGATCCGACAGTCCAGATACGCAGTATTTT.

This clonotype was recorded once. The junction does not match germline at one end; this may be a read error. This chain links TRBV12-3 or TRBV12-4 with TRBJ1-5; maybe TRBD1 (5 bases). The CDR3 spans 15 residues. The CDR3 DNA is TGTGCCAACAGTTTTCAGGGTTTGGGCAATCAGCCCCAGCATTTT. Translating gives CANSFQGLGNQPQHF.

The V and J genes are TRBV4-2 and TRBJ1-5; D might be TRBD1 (6 bases). The germline V gene encodes CDR1 LGHNA and CDR2 YNFKEQ. Trimming took off 0 bases at V and 7 bases at J, with 13 bases between the two ends. CDR3 length: 15 amino acids. DNA of the CDR3: TGTGCCAGCAGCCAAGAAGGGGGTAAAATACAGCCCCAGCATTTT. Encoded protein: CASSQEGGKIQPQHF.

The chain carries TRBV27 and TRBJ1-4; D unresolved. CDR3 size: 16 residues. The V gene's germline CDR1 is MNHEY and CDR2 SMNVEV (reference sequence). V gave up 5 bases and J gave up 0 bases, with 13 bases separating them. The CDR3 DNA sequence: TGTGCCAGCAGTCTTAAAGCGGGCGCAACTAATGAAAAACTGTTTTTT. This sequence encodes CASSLKAGATNEKLFF.

DNA of the CDR3: TGTGCCAGCCAACCCACCGACAGGGACTTTTTGAACACTGAAGCTTTCTTT. It yields the protein CASQPTDRDFLNTEAFF. This chain uses TRBV6-6 with TRBJ1-1, with 7 bases identical to TRBD1. The germline gives CDR1 MNHNY, CDR2 SVGAGI (reference sequence). Trimming cost V 8 bases and J 0 bases; bases outside gene matches: 15. There are 17 residues in the CDR3.

This clonotype occurred once. CDR3 sequence (DNA): TGTGCCAGCAGAAAACCTACTTCTCGGACAGGGGCAAAAAGTAACATTCAGTACTTC. It is translated as CASRKPTSRTGAKSNIQYF. V gene TRBV6-1 combines with J gene TRBJ2-4; 9 bases map to TRBD1. This CDR3 contains 19 residues. The J segment lost 7 bases and the V segment lost 6 bases, leaving 22 bases of the junction unmatched. Germline-derived CDR1 and CDR2 are MNHNS and SASEGT.

Worth noting for this clonotype: Relative to the germline gene, one junction end is altered; a read error may explain this. This chain uses TRBV7-2 with TRBJ2-1; D is possibly TRBD1 (5 bases). The length of the CDR3 is 15 residues. The germline V gene has CDR1 SGHTA and CDR2 FQGNSA. The CDR3 is CASSLGSRVYNEQFF. CDR3 coding DNA: TGTGCCAGCAGTTTAGGAAGCAGGGTTTACAATGAGCAGTTCTTC.

In this sample, this clonotype turned up a few times. V gene TRBV9 combines with J gene TRBJ2-3; 8 bases match TRBD2. The CDR3 totals 14 residues. V shed 8 bases and J 2 bases; nucleotides not matched to a gene: 7. The germline V gene encodes CDR1 SGDLS and CDR2 YYNGEE. The CDR3 sequence is CASSGGAHTDTQYF. The DNA of the CDR3 is TGTGCCAGTTCCGGGGGGGCGCACACAGATACGCAGTATTTT.

A note on this clonotype: A much larger clone lies a single base off, so this may be a read error. V and J are TRBV15 and TRBJ1-4; weak D call: TRBD1 (5 bases). Germline-derived CDR1 and CDR2 are LNHNV and YYDKDF (reference sequence). This CDR3 spans 14 amino acids. The CDR3 region is CPTSRDGGIPRLFF. Here the CDR3 DNA reads TGTCCCACCAGCAGAGATGGGGGAATTCCTAGGCTGTTTTTT.

This clonotype was seen more than once but under ten times. The chain recombines TRBV4-2 with TRBJ2-5; D uncertain. Germline CDR1 and CDR2: LGHNA and YNFKEQ. The CDR3 runs to 15 residues. V shed 3 bases and J shed 4 bases, with 15 bases lying between them. This CDR3 is CASSQVTDRAETQYF. For the CDR3, the DNA is TGTGCCAGCAGCCAGGTCACCGATCGAGCAGAGACCCAGTACTTC.

This clonotype was seen once. J is TRBJ1-2 and V is TRBV11-2, with 7 bases fitting TRBD1. The germline gives CDR1 SGHAT, CDR2 FQNNGV. V lost 5 bases, J lost 2 bases, and 11 bases stayed unmatched. The CDR3 consists of 16 residues. CDR3 nucleotides: TGTGCCAGCAGCACCTTTAACAGGGGCCTGAACTATGGCTACACCTTC. Translating gives CASSTFNRGLNYGYTF.

This clonotype turned up a few times. V and J are TRBV2 and TRBJ2-4; no definite D call. V was pared by 7 bases and J by 8 bases, with 15 bases between. Germline CDR1 is SNHLY and CDR2 is FYNNEI. The CDR3 spans 13 residues. The CDR3 loop is CASMGGKSYIQYF. The CDR3 DNA is TGTGCCAGCATGGGCGGCAAGTCCTACATTCAGTACTTC.